The present entry profiles one T cell receptor (beta chain) with its context. What this receptor recognizes is not known. No qualities accompany the bases; no much larger clone lies one base away. TCRbeta CDR3 regions were sequenced with the immunoSEQ Assay. After extraction, genomic DNA underwent amplification by bias-controlled multiplex PCR, followed by high-throughput sequencing. As for how the authors treated the data: To quantify the absolute abundance of every unique TCRbeta CDR3 region, sequences were collapsed and filtered. T cell fraction was estimated by normalization of TCRbeta template counts to usable DNA, with usable DNA being measured through amplification of reference genes present in all nucleated cells. Repertoire TCRs were annotated as SARS-CoV-2-specific by exact matching of V gene, CDR3 amino acid sequence and J gene to a known reactive TCR set. MIRA supplied the reference SARS-CoV-2 TCR set, which was filtered for enrichment in COVID-19-positive ImmuneCODE repertoires so that public or cross-reactive TCRs were removed. Using the MIRA antigens, annotated TCRs were further analysed by specific ORF or by position within an ORF. Breadth was defined as the number of annotated unique rearrangements divided by the total number of unique productive rearrangements, and depth was defined as the summed frequency of the annotated unique rearrangements. TCR breadth was compared between groups using two-sided Wilcoxon rank-sum tests. TCRdb took this table from immuneACCESS and kept in-frame rearrangements with V and J called. Such tables lack part of the clones; where checked against another copy, unresolved V genes explain under half of the gap, and the rest is unexplained. V, J and clone size derive from that table, while D and trimming were established from the DNA sequence. The sample table lists around 250,000 clones, approximately 88% of them with a count of one. Jointly, the top ten make up under 3% of the sample.

The data were taken from a study of Ad26.COV2.S vaccination and SARS-CoV-2 variants (dated by TCRdb to about 2021). The study in broad terms: Vaccine-arm donors came from COV1001, a multicentre, randomized, double-blind, placebo-controlled phase I-IIa trial of Ad26.COV2.S in healthy adults. Ad26.COV2.S was given intramuscularly at 5x10^10 or 1x10^11 viral particles, as a single shot or as two shots 56 days apart. The specificity and breadth of SARS-CoV-2-reactive T cell receptors after Ad26.COV2.S vaccination were assessed by TCRbeta repertoire sequencing. The TCR-sequenced set comprised approximately 32 samples: some 19 Ad26.COV2.S vaccine recipients, 5 placebo recipients and 8 SARS-CoV-2 convalescent individuals. Trial participants were randomized into five groups of five, in which low-dose or high-dose Ad26.COV2.S was given once or twice, or placebo was given on both occasions. Throughout the experiments and outcome assessment, investigators stayed blinded to trial group allocation. General findings and caveats noted by the study authors: Higher spike-specific TCR breadth was observed in Ad26.COV2.S recipients than in placebo recipients (P = 0.0014). Vaccine and placebo recipients had comparable non-spike TCR breadth, which fits with the vaccine containing only spike. It was noted by the authors that total T cell responses may have been underestimated by the TCR breadth and depth analyses. The study was not powered to compare responses between vaccine doses or regimens. After vaccination, substantial breadth of spike-specific CD8+ and CD4+ T cell responses was reported.

According to the study, the label for this sample's treatment or condition signals: roughly 19 received Ad26.COV2.S at low or high dose, single or two shots; 5 received placebo; per-sample allocation not given. For vaccine and placebo recipients, repertoires were sequenced using samples collected on day 63 after the first injection. In Cohort 1b, 20 to 25 adults aged 18-55 years were enrolled at a single site in Boston, USA, between 29 July and 7 August 2020. Ad26.COV2.S was a replication-incompetent adenovirus type 26 vector expressing a prefusion-stabilized SARS-CoV-2 spike protein from the original Wuhan strain. This clonotype was sampled from a person aged 18 to 59 who received the Ad26.COV2.S COVID-19 vaccine or a placebo. Specimen: peripheral blood, collected in a trial of Ad26.COV2.S vaccine versus placebo.

The CDR3 in this case is CASSFGLAGGRDEQFF. Here is the DNA: TGTGCCAGCAGCTTCGGACTAGCGGGAGGAAGAGATGAGCAGTTCTTC. The chain joins TRBV7-9 to TRBJ2-1; TRBD2 fits 14 bases in the junction. V is pruned by 3 bases and J by 8 bases, leaving 6 bases of the junction without a gene match. According to the germline V gene (reference sequence), CDR1 reads SEHNR and CDR2 reads FQNEAQ. Inclusive of the bounding cysteine and phenylalanine, the CDR3 is 16 residues long. Of all the DNA, just the CDR3 is kept, 48 bases in frame from base 1.